Following are 30 T cell receptor beta chains from one sample sequenced in a study of PD-1 blockade in classical Hodgkin lymphoma. The data were produced by immunoSEQ multiplex PCR, yet TCRdb's version contains in-frame clones alone and is incomplete. The sample lists about 41,000 clones, about 70% occurring once. Each of the patients experienced relapse following autologous stem cell transplantation, and their brentuximab vedotin exposure differed. The material sequenced was peripheral blood mononuclear cells (PBMCs), taken at baseline. The source of these receptors is a human donor with classical Hodgkin lymphoma.

This clone was counted between two and nine times. The chain has TRBV13 and TRBJ2-2, with D possibly TRBD2 on 5 matching bases. V lost 1 base and J lost 7, with 16 bases in between. Germline CDR1 is PRHDT and CDR2 is FYEKMQ (reference sequence). The CDR3 loop spans 16 amino acids. CDR3 in amino acids: CASSLDGRPGDGELFF. CDR3 nucleotide sequence: TGTGCCAGCAGCTTAGATGGGCGCCCCGGGGACGGGGAGCTGTTTTTT.

The V gene is TRBV19, the J gene TRBJ1-1, with a weak D call TRBD1 (5 bases). CDR1 and CDR2 (germline): LNHDA, SQIVND (reference sequence). This CDR3 spans 14 amino acids. The V end lost 8 bases, the J end lost 4 bases, and 17 bases lay between the germline ends. CDR3 amino acids: CASALGRKGTEAFF. The CDR3 DNA follows: TGTGCCAGTGCCCTGGGACGAAAGGGCACTGAAGCTTTCTTT.

V is TRBV30 and J is TRBJ1-5; possibly TRBD1 for D (6 bases). Trimming removed 0 bases at V and 7 bases at J, with 16 bases between. The CDR3 has 15 residues. The germline V gene has CDR1 GTSNPN and CDR2 SVGIG (reference sequence). The CDR3 DNA reads as TGTGCCTGGAGTGTACACTCTGGGGGCGGGCAGCCCCAGCATTTT. Translation gives CAWSVHSGGGQPQHF.

This clone was observed a handful of times. CDR3 sequence reads: CASSQESAGYSNQPQHF. CDR3 in DNA: TGTGCCAGCAGCCAAGAGTCGGCAGGTTATAGCAATCAGCCCCAGCATTTT. The chain links TRBV7-6 to TRBJ1-5; no reliable D call. The germline V gene encodes CDR1 SGHVS and CDR2 FNYEAQ. The CDR3 runs to 17 residues. With 5 bases removed from V and 0 bases from J, the gap between germline ends came to 17 bases.

This clone showed up just a few times. Compared with germline, one end of the junction differs, possibly owing to a read error. The chain uses TRBV7-7 and TRBJ2-1; D remains ambiguous. In germline, CDR1 is SSHAT, CDR2 FNYEAQ (reference sequence). The CDR3 covers 13 residues. In DNA, the CDR3 is TGTGCTAGCAGCCTAACTGGTTCCGGTGAGCAGTTCTTC. Translation: CASSLTGSGEQFF. The whole variable domain, remainder taken from reference TRBV7-7 and TRBJ2-1, is GAGVSQSPRYKVTKRGQDVTLRCDPISSHATLYWYQQALGQGPEFLTYFNYEAQPDKSGLPSDRFSAERPEGSISTLTIQRTEQRDSAMYRCASSLTGSGEQFFGPGTRLTVL.

The sample holds one count of this clone. This chain links TRBV4-3 with TRBJ2-7; 7 bases are shared with TRBD1. Germline-derived CDR1 and CDR2 are LGHNA and YSLEER. V lost 0 bases and J lost 2; bases outside the gene matches: 4. The CDR3 is 15 amino acids. The CDR3 sequence: CASSQDPQGAYEQYF. For the CDR3, the DNA is TGCGCCAGCAGCCAAGACCCCCAGGGGGCCTACGAGCAGTACTTC.

The rearrangement uses TRBV5-6 and TRBJ1-2, with a tentative D call TRBD1 (5 bases). The CDR3 spans 13 residues. With 0 bases removed from V and 4 bases from J, the gap between germline ends came to 7 bases. The V gene's germline CDR1 is SGHDT and CDR2 YYEEEE. Written as DNA, the CDR3 is TGTGCCAGCAGCTTGGGGGGCCCCTATGGCTACACCTTC. Amino acid sequence: CASSLGGPYGYTF.

This clone was detected a few times. V is TRBV19 and J is TRBJ2-5; D is possibly TRBD2 (6 bases). CDR1 is LNHDA, CDR2 SQIVND, per germline (reference sequence). V lost 4 bases, J lost 4 bases, and 10 bases lay in between. The CDR3 has 13 amino acids. CDR3 nucleotide sequence: TGTGCCAGTAGTAATCCGGGAGTAGAGACCCAGTACTTC. It translates to CASSNPGVETQYF.

The genes are TRBV30 and TRBJ2-1; 7 bases map to TRBD1. The germline V gene has CDR1 GTSNPN and CDR2 SVGIG (reference sequence). The CDR3 is made up of 15 amino acids. Unmatched junction bases numbered 6, after V lost 1 base and J lost 3 bases. CDR3 amino acids: CAWSALTGVYNEQFF. The CDR3 bases are TGTGCCTGGAGTGCCCTTACAGGGGTCTACAATGAGCAGTTCTTC.

The V and J genes are TRBV9 and TRBJ2-3; no clear D. CDR1 SGDLS and CDR2 YYNGEE come from the germline V gene. The CDR3 contains 12 residues. V was clipped by 4 bases and J by 8 bases, with 11 bases between them. CDR3 protein: CASSPTMSTQYF. The CDR3 bases are TGTGCCAGCAGCCCGACCATGAGTACGCAGTATTTT.

The rearrangement joins TRBV2 to TRBJ2-3; D gene uncertain. Germline CDR1 reads SNHLY; CDR2 reads FYNNEI. The CDR3 length is 14 residues. Trimming took off 4 bases at V and 3 bases at J, with 11 bases between the two ends. The CDR3 loop is CASSVVGRTDTQYF. For the CDR3, the DNA is TGTGCCAGCAGTGTCGTTGGTCGGACAGATACGCAGTATTTT. Drawing the rest from reference TRBV2 and TRBJ2-3, the complete variable domain is EPEVTQTPSHQVTQMGQEVILRCVPISNHLYFYWYRQILGQKVEFLVSFYNNEISEKSEIFDDQFSVERPDGSNFTLKIRSTKLEDSAMYFCASSVVGRTDTQYFGPGTRLTVL.

V is TRBV4-1 and J is TRBJ2-7; D remains ambiguous. V lost 0 bases to trimming and J lost 0 bases, with 12 bases between them. Germline assignment: CDR1 MGHRA and CDR2 YSYEKL. The CDR3 totals 16 residues. CDR3 bases: TGCGCCAGCAGCCAAGAATGGCGGTCGAGCTCCTACGAGCAGTACTTC. It codes for CASSQEWRSSSYEQYF.

The genes are TRBV15 and TRBJ2-6, with 8 bases lining up with TRBD1. This CDR3 region has 20 residues. Germline V gene lookup returns CDR1 LNHNV and CDR2 YYDKDF (reference sequence). J lost 4 bases, V lost 3 bases, and 17 bases had no gene match. The CDR3 DNA reads as TGTGCCACCAGCAGGCTCCATCCAGGACAGGGAAGCACCGGGGCCAACGTCCTGACTTTC. Translated, it gives CATSRLHPGQGSTGANVLTF.

This chain joins TRBV7-2 and TRBJ2-7; 7 bases match TRBD2. The V gene's germline CDR1 is SGHTA and CDR2 FQGNSA. The junction had 4 bases not matched to a gene; V was cut back by 5 bases and J by 3 bases. This CDR3 contains 13 residues. The CDR3 region is CASSARGNYEQYF. As DNA, the CDR3 is TGTGCCAGCAGCGCGCGGGGGAACTACGAGCAGTACTTC.

The V call is TRBV9, the J call TRBJ2-3; D gene ambiguous. V lost 1 base to trimming and J lost 2 bases, with 8 bases between them. The CDR3 is made up of 14 amino acids. Germline V gene sequence: CDR1 SGDLS, CDR2 YYNGEE. CDR3 in amino acids: CASSVHQLTDTQYF. CDR3 sequence (DNA): TGTGCCAGCAGCGTACACCAGCTCACAGATACGCAGTATTTT.

In nucleotides, the CDR3 is TGTGCCAGCAGCTTAAGCCCCGATACCCAGTACGAGCAGTACTTC. Protein product: CASSLSPDTQYEQYF. The rearrangement uses TRBV11-2 and TRBJ2-5; D call uncertain. The end of the DNA fits TRBJ2-7 better, so the J call may be wrong. The CDR3 extends over 15 amino acids. CDR1 SGHAT and CDR2 FQNNGV come from the germline V gene.

This rearrangement joins TRBV7-2 to TRBJ2-7, with 10 bases that match TRBD1. Trimming removed 8 bases from V and 3 bases from J; junction bases left unmatched: 4. The germline V gene encodes CDR1 SGHTA and CDR2 FQGNSA. CDR3 length: 13 residues. In nucleotides, the CDR3 is TGTGCCAGCGGAGACAGGGGGCTCTACGAGCAGTACTTC. Encoded protein: CASGDRGLYEQYF. Supplemented by reference TRBV7-2 and TRBJ2-7, the full variable domain reads GAGVSQSPSNKVTEKGKDVELRCDPISGHTALYWYRQSLGQGLEFLIYFQGNSAPDKSGLPSDRFSAERTGGSVSTLTIQRTQQEDSAVYLCASGDRGLYEQYFGPGTRLTVT.

This clone is judged medium-sized. CDR3 region: CASSQDMGGRNEQYF. The DNA for the CDR3 is TGTGCCAGCAGCCAAGATATGGGCGGGAGGAACGAGCAGTACTTC. The V call is TRBV4-2, the J call TRBJ2-7; TRBD2 matches at 8 bases. The CDR3 totals 15 residues. Germline V gene sequence: CDR1 LGHNA, CDR2 YNFKEQ. V shed 0 bases and J 5 bases; nucleotides not matched to a gene: 6.

The chain carries TRBV7-2 and TRBJ2-5, with D possibly being TRBD1 (6 bases). The V end was cut by 5 bases, the J end by 1 base, with 14 bases between. In germline, CDR1 is SGHTA, CDR2 FQGNSA. This CDR3 spans 15 amino acids. For the CDR3, the DNA is TGTGCCAGCAGCCTAGGGGGACACCTCCAAGAGACCCAGTACTTC. As protein: CASSLGGHLQETQYF.

The J gene is TRBJ2-7, the V gene TRBV14; 8 bases map to TRBD1. V trimming: 3 bases; J trimming: 3 bases; junction bases outside the gene matches: 7. The CDR3 has 15 amino acids. Per the germline V gene, CDR1 is SGHDN and CDR2 is FVKESK. The CDR3 loop reads CASSQETGVIYEQYF. The CDR3 bases are TGTGCCAGCAGCCAGGAGACAGGGGTAATCTACGAGCAGTACTTC. The variable domain in full, with the rest retrieved from reference TRBV14 and TRBJ2-7, is EAGVTQFPSHSVIEKGQTVTLRCDPISGHDNLYWYRRVMGKEIKFLLHFVKESKQDESGMPNNRFLAERTGGTYSTLKVQPAELEDSGVYFCASSQETGVIYEQYFGPGTRLTVT.

This clone was counted between two and nine times. The same CDR3 also results from other DNA sequences found in this sample. The chain couples TRBV30 to TRBJ1-2; D might be TRBD1 (5 bases). Germline CDR1 is GTSNPN and CDR2 is SVGIG (reference sequence). The CDR3 is made up of 15 amino acids. V was cut by 0 bases and J by 6 bases, with 17 bases left in between. The CDR3 nucleotides read TGTGCCTGGAGTGTACAGGCGACGGGAGTCAATGGCTACACCTTC. This codes for CAWSVQATGVNGYTF.

This chain links TRBV28 with TRBJ1-2, with 8 bases matching TRBD1. Germline lookup yields CDR1 MDHEN and CDR2 SYDVKM. This CDR3 region has 18 residues. V shed 5 bases, J shed 1 base, and the junction held 15 bases outside the gene matches. The CDR3 sequence is CASSLTGTGNYRNYGYTF. In nucleotides, the CDR3 is TGTGCCAGCAGTCTTACCGGGACAGGCAACTATCGTAACTATGGCTACACCTTC.

This sequence joins TRBV19 and TRBJ2-1; TRBD2 matches 7 bases. Trimming cost V 6 bases and J 9 bases; bases outside gene matches: 14. Germline CDR1 LNHDA, CDR2 SQIVND (reference sequence). There are 15 residues in the CDR3. CDR3 in DNA: TGTGCCAGTAGCCGCCTAGGACTAGTACTCGCTGAGCAGTTCTTC. It encodes CASSRLGLVLAEQFF.

The V gene is TRBV6-5, the J gene TRBJ2-7; maybe TRBD2 (5 bases). Germline V gives CDR1 MNHEY, CDR2 SVGAGI. There are 13 residues in the CDR3. Trimming pared 7 bases from V and 5 bases from J, leaving 15 bases between. CDR3 nucleotides: TGTGCCAGCAATATAGCATCCGGGAACGAGCAGTACTTC. Residues: CASNIASGNEQYF.

This clone appeared a few times. The chain employs TRBV7-9 and TRBJ2-3, with a weak D call TRBD2 (5 bases). The germline V gene has CDR1 SEHNR and CDR2 FQNEAQ (reference sequence). This CDR3 contains 14 residues. Between the trimmed V and J ends, which lost 6 bases and 2 bases, there was a span of 12 bases. The CDR3 DNA reads TGTGCCAGCAGTCTTGGGAGTGCCACAGATACGCAGTATTTT. Amino acids: CASSLGSATDTQYF. Drawing the rest from reference TRBV7-9 and TRBJ2-3, the complete variable domain is DTGVSQNPRHKITKRGQNVTFRCDPISEHNRLYWYRQTLGQGPEFLTYFQNEAQLEKSRLLSDRFSAERPKGSFSTLEIQRTEQGDSAMYLCASSLGSATDTQYFGPGTRLTVL.

The V gene is TRBV2, the J gene TRBJ1-2; maybe TRBD1 (6 bases). The CDR3 runs 13 residues. Looked up from germline, CDR1 is SNHLY and CDR2 is FYNNEI. V lost 6 bases, J lost 6 bases, and 14 bases lay in between. CDR3 coding DNA: TGTGCCAGCAGCATGTGGGGGCAAAATGGCTACACCTTC. This sequence encodes CASSMWGQNGYTF.

The chain uses TRBV7-9 and TRBJ1-1; D is undetermined. Trimming left V 5 bases short and J 1 base short, with 5 bases between. The CDR3 length is 12 residues. CDR1 and CDR2 from the germline V gene are SEHNR and FQNEAQ (reference sequence). In DNA, the CDR3 is TGTGCCAGCAGCAGACGGAACACTGAAGCTTTCTTT. The encoded protein is CASSRRNTEAFF.

V and J are TRBV18 and TRBJ2-7; TRBD2 aligns across 10 bases. Germline values: CDR1 KGHSH, CDR2 LQKENI. The CDR3 sequence is 16 residues long. After removal of 2 bases from V and 0 bases from J, the junction contained 4 bases not matched to a gene. CDR3 coding DNA: TGTGCCAGCTCACCAACCCTAGCGGGAGACTCCTACGAGCAGTACTTC. Amino acids: CASSPTLAGDSYEQYF.

The V call is TRBV12-5, the J call TRBJ2-1; 16 nucleotides match TRBD2. With 6 bases clipped from V and 0 bases from J, the junction kept 5 bases outside the gene matches. This CDR3 spans 18 amino acids. Per germline, CDR1 LGHNT and CDR2 FRNRAP. CDR3: CASGPGTSGRGSYNEQFF. CDR3 DNA: TGTGCTAGTGGCCCCGGGACTAGCGGGAGGGGCTCCTACAATGAGCAGTTCTTC.

The rearrangement uses TRBV5-1 and TRBJ2-7; D ambiguous. Between the trimmed V and J ends, which lost 0 bases and 2 bases, there was a span of 18 bases. Looked up from germline, CDR1 is SGHRS and CDR2 is YFSETQ. This CDR3 is built from 17 residues. CDR3 DNA sequence: TGCGCCAGCAGCTTGGCCTATACCGGAACTCGAGCCTACGAGCAGTACTTC. This encodes CASSLAYTGTRAYEQYF.